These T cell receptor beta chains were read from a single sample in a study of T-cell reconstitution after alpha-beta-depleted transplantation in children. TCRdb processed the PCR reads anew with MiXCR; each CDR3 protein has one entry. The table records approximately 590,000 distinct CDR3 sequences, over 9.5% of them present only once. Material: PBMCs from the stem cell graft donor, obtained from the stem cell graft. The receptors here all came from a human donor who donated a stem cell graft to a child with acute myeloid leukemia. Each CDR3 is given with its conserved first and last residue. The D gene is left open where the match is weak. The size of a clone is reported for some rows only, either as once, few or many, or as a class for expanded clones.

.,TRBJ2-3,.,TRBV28,TGTGCCAGCAGTTCCCGTCAGGGTCGCGCACCAGATACGCAGTATTTT,CASSSRQGRAPDTQYF
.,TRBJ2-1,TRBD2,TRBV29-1,TGCAGCGAGGGACTAGCGGGTGAGCAGTTCTTC,CSEGLAGEQFF
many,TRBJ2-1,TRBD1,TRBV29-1,TGCAGCGTCCGACAGGGATCCAATGAGCAGTTCTTC,CSVRQGSNEQFF
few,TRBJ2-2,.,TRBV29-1,TGCAGCGTTTTTCGACGAGGGAGAGAGACCGGGGAGCTGTTTTTT,CSVFRRGRETGELFF
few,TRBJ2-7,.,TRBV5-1,TGCGCCAGCAGCACCGACCTAGGGGGGGGCTACGAGCAGTACTTC,CASSTDLGGGYEQYF
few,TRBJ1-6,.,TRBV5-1,TGCGCCAGCAGCTTGGAGGGGAGTTGGGATTCACCCCTCCACTTT,CASSLEGSWDSPLHF
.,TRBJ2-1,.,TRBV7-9,TGTGCCAGCAGCTTAGTCGAGGGCCTTTACAATGAGCAGTTCTTC,CASSLVEGLYNEQFF
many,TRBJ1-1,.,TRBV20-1,TGCAGTGCTAGAGATGCAGGTACGGCAATTTTGAACACTGAAGCTTTCTTT,CSARDAGTAILNTEAFF
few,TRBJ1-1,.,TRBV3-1,TGTGCCAGCAGTCAATATATGGGCACTGAAGCTTTCTTT,CASSQYMGTEAFF
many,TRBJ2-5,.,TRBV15,TGTGCCACCAGCAGAGATCAGGGCCAAGAGACCCAGTACTTC,CATSRDQGQETQYF
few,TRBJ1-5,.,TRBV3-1,TGTGCCAGCAGCCAAGGGGGAACCGGATCGGCCCAGCATTTT,CASSQGGTGSAQHF
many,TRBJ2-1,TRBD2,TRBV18,TGTGCCAGCTCACCATCTACTAGCGGGAGGAACAATGAGCAGTTCTTC,CASSPSTSGRNNEQFF
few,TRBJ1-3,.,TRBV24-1,TGTGCCACCAGCCAGGGAGGTGGAAACACCATATATTTT,CATSQGGGNTIYF
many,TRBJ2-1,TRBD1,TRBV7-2,TGCGCCAGCAGCCGGGGACAGTACAATGAGCAGTTCTTC,CASSRGQYNEQFF
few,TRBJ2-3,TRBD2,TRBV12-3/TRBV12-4,TGTGCCAGCAGTCTAGCGGGAGGCAAGACAGATACGCAGTATTTT,CASSLAGGKTDTQYF
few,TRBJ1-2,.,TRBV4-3,TGCGCCAGCAGCCAAGGAATGGGGATAGATGGCTACACCTTC,CASSQGMGIDGYTF
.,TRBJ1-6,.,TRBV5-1,TGCGCCAGCAGCTTGGAGGGCAGGGAAAATTCACCCCTCCACTTT,CASSLEGRENSPLHF
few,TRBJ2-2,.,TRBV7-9,TGTGCCAGCAGCTTCATTGACACCGGGGAGCTGTTTTTT,CASSFIDTGELFF
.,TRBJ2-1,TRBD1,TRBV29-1,TGCAGCGTTGGGGCAGGGGGCGGCAATGAGCAGTTCTTC,CSVGAGGGNEQFF
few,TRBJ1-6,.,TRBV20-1,TGCAGTGCTAGAGGGGACCCGGGGAGGAATTCACCCCTCCACTTT,CSARGDPGRNSPLHF
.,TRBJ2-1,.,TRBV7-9,TGTGCCAGCAGCTTTCTAACCGGCATCGGTTCGGGGTCGGGGAAGTTCTTC,CASSFLTGIGSGSGKFF
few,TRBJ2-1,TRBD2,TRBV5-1,TGCGCCAGCATCCGAACTAGCGGGAGATTCGATGAGCAGTTCTTC,CASIRTSGRFDEQFF
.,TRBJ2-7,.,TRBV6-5,TGTGCCAGCAGCTATACGCCAGATGTAAATTGGGAGCAGTACTTC,CASSYTPDVNWEQYF
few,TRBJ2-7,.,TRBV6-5,TGTGCCAGCAGTTACTCAGGGGGGGATTCCTACGAGCAGTACTTC,CASSYSGGDSYEQYF
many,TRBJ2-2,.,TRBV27,TGTGCCAGCAACCCCCAGGGGACCGGGGAGCTGTTTTTT,CASNPQGTGELFF
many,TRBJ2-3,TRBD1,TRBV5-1,TGCGCCAGCAGCTTGGAAGGGACAGGGATTTGGGATACGCAGTATTTT,CASSLEGTGIWDTQYF